Sequencing of this TCR beta chain was carried out in a study of PD-1 blockade in classical Hodgkin lymphoma. As to time point: cycle 4 day 1 (C4D1), after about 6 weeks of nivolumab. Relapse after autologous stem cell transplantation occurred in every patient, and brentuximab vedotin exposure varied. Trimming pared 5 bases from V and 2 bases from J, leaving 15 bases between. Germline assignment: CDR1 SEHNR and CDR2 FQNEAQ (reference sequence). The CDR3 spans 15 residues. The data were produced by immunoSEQ multiplex PCR, yet TCRdb's version contains in-frame clones alone and is incomplete. The sample has over 75,000 clones, around nine tenths seen once.

This chain joins TRBV7-9 and TRBJ2-5; D possibly corresponds to TRBD1 (6 bases). This TCR came from a human donor with classical Hodgkin lymphoma. The starting material was peripheral blood mononuclear cells (PBMCs), obtained before the fourth cycle of nivolumab. DNA of the CDR3: TGTGCCAGCAGCCACAGGGTAGCTCCACAAGAGACCCAGTACTTC. Its protein is CASSHRVAPQETQYF.